This T cell receptor (beta chain) was obtained from a study of identical twins (dated by TCRdb to the mid-2010s). About the full investigation: TCR alpha and beta repertoires from monozygotic twins, unrelated adults of various ages and cord blood were deep-sequenced to test whether fetal clonotypes persist. To rule out contamination, the twin experiments were replicated at different times with different library preparation protocols.

The V end gives up 6 bases and the J end 4 bases, leaving 11 bases in the junction not matched to a gene. Taken from the germline V gene (reference sequence), the CDR1 and CDR2 loops are DFQATT and SNEGSKA. The CDR3 goes from the cysteine to the phenylalanine over 14 residues. This entry keeps only the CDR3 DNA: 42 bases, framed from base 1. This clonotype has ten or more counts. The antigen it recognizes is unknown. No much larger clonotype is one base removed from it; base qualities were not supplied. Beyond this particular receptor, the publication reports: In monozygotic twins, recombination models systematically underestimated out-of-frame TCR alpha sharing, but the models matched the sharing seen between unrelated individuals. Because the same donors could not be followed over many years, the conclusions depended on cross-sectional statistical analysis. Compared with coincidental sharing between unrelated individuals, out-of-frame TCR alpha sequences shared between twins had an excess of sequences with low generation probability. Excess twin sharing in beta out-of-frame sequences was weaker because fewer shared sequences lowered the signal-to-noise ratio. Abundant cord blood beta clonotypes had fewer insertions, young adult naive repertoires showed a similar but weaker trend, and memory repertoires showed no such trend. Invariant T cells such as MAIT and iNKT could partly confound zero-insertion analyses, although diverse VJ usage argued against such confounding for most clonotypes.

Only healthy Caucasian donors were included. Miltenyi CD45RO+ enrichment and human naive T-cell isolation kits were used to isolate memory (CD45RO+) and naive T cells from PBMC. The method behind the library was 5' RACE. The listed sequencing device is Illumina HiSeq 2000. A universal primer binding site was added through template switching, and the final cDNA carried a unique molecular identifier so that TCR cDNA molecules could be counted accurately. Specific primers in the conserved constant-segment region were used to synthesize first-strand cDNA for the TCR alpha and beta chains. To control for contamination, every cDNA library was double barcoded, receiving both a SMART-Mk sample barcode and Illumina barcodes. TruSeq adapter sequences and Illumina sample barcodes were added in two successive PCR steps. The Illumina HiSeq platform was used with custom primers to sequence TCR alpha and beta cDNA libraries. The paper's processing steps were these. MiGEC was used to process raw reads and extract unique molecular identifiers, and MiXCR was used to find CDR3 positions. For each individual, recombination models were inferred using an EM algorithm with the repgenHMM and IGoR tools. The tcR package in R was used for shared clonotype analysis, with sharing normalized by the product of cloneset sizes. Out-of-frame nonproductive sequences were analyzed to study raw recombination free of thymic and clonal selection effects. The public reads were reanalyzed by TCRdb: fastp trimming at Q25, MiXCR alignment, in-frame beta chains only. Rows are unified per CDR3 protein, each entry keeping the most common DNA and genes. The V and J calls were determined by TCRdb, not by the authors. The sample has approximately 150,000 distinct CDR3 sequences on record, around 3.5% of them singletons. The ten largest clones represent around 8% of the sample.

The clonotype originates from a man younger than 35 in good health. Sequencing was carried out using memory T cells sorted from blood. What the cell subset or site label conveys for this sample: CD45RO+ enriched T cells. In this chain, TRBV20-1 is recombined with TRBJ2-7; 8 bases in between match TRBD1. At the DNA level, the sequence is TGCAGTGCCCCGGAGAACAGGGGGTTGTACGAGCAGTACTTC. Its amino acids are CSAPENRGLYEQYF.